These 6 T cell receptor beta chains originate from one sample sequenced in a study of blood T cell repertoires in COVID-19. Some clones are missing from TCRdb's copy, which holds only in-frame ones; the method was immunoSEQ multiplex PCR. Of roughly 250,000 clones in the sample, roughly nine tenths were seen once. Sequenced material: peripheral blood. The receptor source for this set is a man aged 35 to 55 who had recovered from COVID-19.

V and J are TRBV6-6 and TRBJ1-5; 12 nucleotides match TRBD1. The V gene end was trimmed by 4 bases and the J gene end by 7 bases; junction bases not matched to a gene: 8. Looked up from germline, CDR1 is MNHNY and CDR2 is SVGAGI (reference sequence). This CDR3 is built from 16 residues. The CDR3, as DNA: TGTGCCAGCAGTTCCCTTAAGGGACAGGGGGCGCAGCCCCAGCATTTT. It encodes CASSSLKGQGAQPQHF.

This clone was counted once. The rearrangement joins TRBV7-8 to TRBJ2-7, with TRBD2 matching over 9 bases. The germline CDR1 and CDR2 sequences are SGHVS and FQNEAQ. The CDR3 loop spans 17 amino acids. The J segment lost 3 bases and the V segment lost 5 bases, leaving 14 bases of the junction unmatched. CDR3 nucleotides: TGTGCCAGCAGCCCCGCCCCCGAGGGACTAGCCGACTACGAGCAGTACTTC. As protein: CASSPAPEGLADYEQYF.

As to this clone: Other DNA sequences in this specimen translate into the identical CDR3. The gene calls are TRBV11-3 and TRBJ2-1; D remains unclear. The CDR3 has 13 residues. Germline assignment: CDR1 SGHNT and CDR2 YENEEA. V was clipped by 1 base and J by 4 bases, with 5 bases between them. The CDR3 region is CASSLGLYNEQFF. The DNA for the CDR3 is TGTGCCAGCAGCTTAGGTCTTTACAATGAGCAGTTCTTC.

V and J are TRBV7-2 and TRBJ2-4, with 8 bases fitting TRBD2. Germline V CDR1 and CDR2: SGHTA, FQGNSA. The CDR3 covers 18 residues. The V and J ends lost 4 bases and 8 bases, in that order; junction bases with no gene match: 19. The CDR3 DNA reads as TGTGCCAGCAGCTCCATCCCCTGGGCGGGGGGCGGCGGGCACATTCAGTACTTC. It specifies CASSSIPWAGGGGHIQYF.

This clone was seen once. The V call is TRBV25-1, the J call TRBJ2-5; TRBD2 agrees at 7 bases. This CDR3 region has 16 residues. The V segment lost 1 base and the J segment 2 bases; nucleotides outside the gene matches: 7. Germline values: CDR1 MGHDK, CDR2 SYGVNS. For the CDR3, the DNA is TGTGCCAGCAGTGAATTCGGGGGGATGGGTCAAGAGACCCAGTACTTC. Protein product: CASSEFGGMGQETQYF.

This sequence joins TRBV30 and TRBJ1-1, with no clear D. Germline CDR1 reads GTSNPN; CDR2 reads SVGIG (reference sequence). V was clipped by 0 bases and J by 4 bases, with 15 bases between them. CDR3 length: 15 amino acids. As DNA, the CDR3 is TGTGCCTGGAGTGTGTTGAGTGGGCAGAGCACTGAAGCTTTCTTT. Amino acid sequence: CAWSVLSGQSTEAFF.